This entry lists 18 T cell receptor beta chains sequenced from one sample in a study of blood T cell repertoires in COVID-19. TCRdb keeps only in-frame clones here, not all; method: immunoSEQ multiplex PCR. The repertoire includes approximately 260,000 clones, roughly nine tenths of them detected once, and roughly 1.9% sits in the top ten. Specimen: PBMCs or T cells enriched from blood (not recorded which). The receptor set was obtained from a woman in her sixties who had recovered from COVID-19.

This chain connects TRBV3-1 (or the pseudogene TRBV3-2) to TRBJ1-1; 8 bases match TRBD1. Germline V gene data show CDR1 as LGHDT and CDR2 as YNNKEL (reference sequence). Trimming removed 1 base from V and 4 bases from J; junction bases left unmatched: 2. The CDR3 length is 14 residues. CDR3 sequence (DNA): TGTGCCAGCAGCCAAGTTGACAGGGGCACTGAAGCTTTCTTT. This sequence encodes CASSQVDRGTEAFF.

The CDR3 reads CASSPGQGGKLFF. Written as DNA, the CDR3 is TGTGCCAGCAGTCCTGGGCAGGGTGGAAAACTGTTTTTT. V is TRBV2 and J is TRBJ1-4; D perhaps matches TRBD1 (5 bases). The germline CDR1 and CDR2 sequences are SNHLY and FYNNEI. V was clipped by 5 bases and J by 10 bases, with 14 bases between them. There are 13 residues in the CDR3.

This clone has a single count. J is TRBJ1-3 and V is TRBV7-2; TRBD1 matches 7 bases. The CDR3 is made up of 14 amino acids. Unmatched junction bases numbered 5, after V lost 5 bases and J lost 4 bases. CDR1 SGHTA and CDR2 FQGNSA come from the germline V gene. The CDR3 DNA reads TGTGCCAGCAGCCCCGACAGGGTGGGAAACACCATATATTTT. It is translated as CASSPDRVGNTIYF.

This chain uses TRBV30 with TRBJ2-7, with TRBD2 matching 9 bases. The trim removed 5 bases at V and 6 bases at J, leaving 2 bases unmatched. Germline V gene data show CDR1 as GTSNPN and CDR2 as SVGIG (reference sequence). This CDR3 has 11 amino acids. DNA for the CDR3: TGTGCCTGGGGACTAGCGAGCGAGCAGTACTTC. Protein: CAWGLASEQYF.

The rearrangement links TRBV11-2 to TRBJ2-7; 10 bases align to TRBD1. J gave up 4 bases and V 5 bases, and 14 bases lay outside the gene matches. CDR1 is SGHAT, CDR2 FQNNGV, per germline. The CDR3 is 17 residues long. The CDR3 is CASSQLREGQGLYEQYF. The CDR3, as DNA: TGTGCCAGCAGCCAACTTAGGGAGGGACAGGGGTTATACGAGCAGTACTTC.

This chain links TRBV7-9 with TRBJ2-1, with D hard to call. Germline V gene lookup returns CDR1 SEHNR and CDR2 FQNEAQ (reference sequence). The CDR3 covers 11 residues. The V gene lost 2 bases and the J gene lost 9 bases, with 5 bases spanning the gap. In DNA, the CDR3 is TGTGCCAGCAGCTTACAGATTGAGCAGTTCTTC. Translation gives CASSLQIEQFF.

The chain carries TRBV5-1 and TRBJ2-5; D unclear. The CDR3 covers 16 residues. Per germline, CDR1 SGHRS and CDR2 YFSETQ. V lost 2 bases and J 0 bases, leaving 14 bases between the germline ends. The CDR3 spells CASSFSAVQYQETQYF. The CDR3, as DNA: TGCGCCAGCAGCTTTTCGGCAGTACAGTACCAAGAGACCCAGTACTTC.

This clone was seen just once. The chain employs TRBV2 and TRBJ1-1; D remains ambiguous. CDR1 is SNHLY and CDR2 is FYNNEI in the germline V gene. The CDR3 has 15 amino acids. V lost 7 bases and J 0 bases, leaving 15 bases between the germline ends. Here the CDR3 reads CASNPVEGMNTEAFF. As DNA, the CDR3 is TGTGCCAGCAACCCCGTTGAGGGAATGAACACTGAAGCTTTCTTT.

V is TRBV19 and J is TRBJ2-6, with D maybe TRBD2 (5 bases). Trimming left V 7 bases short and J 2 bases short, with 9 bases between. Germline lookup yields CDR1 LNHDA and CDR2 SQIVND (reference sequence). The CDR3 sequence is 14 residues long. CDR3 residues: CASKGAPGANVLTF. The CDR3 region has the DNA TGTGCCAGTAAGGGAGCCCCTGGGGCCAACGTCCTGACTTTC.

The chain employs TRBV20-1 and TRBJ2-7, with D possibly being TRBD2 (6 bases). Germline CDR1 is DFQATT and CDR2 is SNEGSKA (reference sequence). CDR3 length: 14 residues. With 3 bases removed from V and 2 bases from J, the gap between germline ends came to 14 bases. The DNA of the CDR3 is TGCAGTGCTAGTGTGCCTAGCGTGACCTACGAGCAGTACTTC. It is translated as CSASVPSVTYEQYF.

The chain combines TRBV10-1 with TRBJ2-2; perhaps TRBD1 as D (6 bases). Germline V gives CDR1 WNHNN, CDR2 SYGVQD (reference sequence). The V gene lost 10 bases and the J gene lost 2 bases, with 14 bases spanning the gap. The length of the CDR3 is 14 residues. The CDR3 sequence: CATRGQGNTGELFF. The CDR3 DNA reads as TGCGCCACCAGGGGCCAGGGAAACACCGGGGAGCTGTTTTTT.

The V gene is TRBV7-3, the J gene TRBJ2-5; perhaps TRBD1 as D (5 bases). The CDR3 totals 15 residues. Germline CDR1 reads SGHTA; CDR2 reads FQGTGA. Trimming took off 2 bases at V and 2 bases at J, with 12 bases between the two ends. CDR3 sequence (DNA): TGTGCCAGCAGCTTATTCTCTGGACAACAAGAGACCCAGTACTTC. This gives the protein CASSLFSGQQETQYF. Complete variable domain (other parts from reference TRBV7-3 and TRBJ2-5): GAGVSQTPSNKVTEKGKYVELRCDPISGHTALYWYRQSLGQGPEFLIYFQGTGAADDSGLPNDRFFAVRPEGSVSTLKIQRTERGDSAVYLCASSLFSGQQETQYFGPGTRLLVL.

With respect to this clone: The same CDR3 arises from other DNA sequences in this sample as well. Written as DNA, the CDR3 is TGTGCCAGCAGCCTGCAAGAGACCCAGTACTTC. The encoded protein is CASSLQETQYF. J is TRBJ2-5 and V is TRBV12-3 or TRBV12-4; D ambiguous. This CDR3 has 11 amino acids. The V end lost 6 bases, the J end lost 2 bases, and 4 bases lay between the germline ends.

The gene calls are TRBV10-3 and TRBJ2-4, with 7 bases aligning to TRBD2. The CDR3 has 15 amino acids. Looked up from germline, CDR1 is ENHRY and CDR2 is SYGVKD. V was pared by 7 bases and J by 8 bases, with 14 bases of the junction left unmatched. The CDR3 here is CAIKTSAGSGYIQYF. The CDR3 nucleotides are TGTGCCATCAAAACTAGCGCGGGTTCCGGGTACATTCAGTACTTC.

The chain is built from TRBV10-3 and TRBJ2-5; 7 positions match TRBD1. Germline CDR1 is ENHRY and CDR2 is SYGVKD. V lost 10 bases, J lost 5 bases, and 10 bases stayed unmatched. This CDR3 spans 13 amino acids. The CDR3 spells CATLTGFGETQYF. In DNA form, the CDR3 reads TGTGCCACCTTGACAGGGTTTGGGGAGACCCAGTACTTC.

The chain links TRBV12-3 or TRBV12-4 to TRBJ1-1; the D gene is possibly TRBD1 (6 bases). The ends were cut back, 6 bases at V and 7 bases at J, with 15 bases in the middle. This CDR3 is built from 13 residues. CDR3 nucleotide sequence: TGTGCCAGCAGACCGACAGGAGACCTTGAAGCTTTCTTT. Translation: CASRPTGDLEAFF.

V and J are TRBV19 and TRBJ1-2; possibly TRBD1 for D (6 bases). Germline CDR1 reads LNHDA; CDR2 reads SQIVND (reference sequence). This CDR3 region has 14 residues. The V end lost 7 bases, the J end lost 3 bases, and 15 bases lay between the germline ends. The CDR3 is CASTPQGKDYGYTF. In DNA form, the CDR3 reads TGTGCCAGTACCCCACAGGGTAAGGACTATGGCTACACCTTC.

This clone appeared a single time. The chain combines TRBV29-1 with TRBJ1-4; 7 bases agree with TRBD1. V trimming: 6 bases; J trimming: 6 bases; junction bases outside the gene matches: 4. CDR1 is SQVTM, CDR2 ANQGSEA, per germline. CDR3 length equals 12 residues. The CDR3 sequence: CSVGQLYEKLFF. The CDR3 DNA follows: TGCAGCGTGGGACAGCTTTATGAAAAACTGTTTTTT.